This TCR beta chain was identified in a study of T cells in Graves' hyperthyroidism and ophthalmopathy. This clonotype has at least ten counts. Researchers amplified the TCR beta CDR3 regions from RNA transcripts. In the first-round RT-PCR of the TCR CDR3, the HTBI primer set was used. In TCRdb, the multiplex PCR reads were re-called with MiXCR into one record per CDR3 protein. The table records about 410,000 distinct CDR3 sequences, around 13% of them present only once. Germline CDR1 SEHNR, CDR2 FQNEAQ (reference sequence). The CDR3 has 17 amino acids. Trimming removed 5 bases at V and 3 bases at J, with 22 bases between.

The chain carries TRBV7-9 and TRBJ2-5, with a tentative D call TRBD2 (6 bases). The sequence came from a young woman with Graves' ophthalmopathy. The sequencing input was blood. The chain's CDR3 is CASSTTLANNQKETQYF. The CDR3, as DNA: TGTGCCAGCAGCACGACGCTAGCGAATAATCAAAAAGAGACCCAGTACTTC. Based on the CDR3 plus reference TRBV7-9 and TRBJ2-5, the full variable domain is DTGVSQNPRHKITKRGQNVTFRCDPISEHNRLYWYRQTLGQGPEFLTYFQNEAQLEKSRLLSDRFSAERPKGSFSTLEIQRTEQGDSAMYLCASSTTLANNQKETQYFGPGTRLLVL.